The 16 T cell receptor beta chains presented below share a single source sample, sequenced in a study of OX40 agonist ivuxolimab in advanced cancers. TCRdb's copy holds only in-frame clones and misses some; the assay was immunoSEQ multiplex PCR. The table records some 41,000 clones, about 88% of them present only once. Sequenced here: CD4+ or CD8+ T cells sorted from blood, sampled in a trial of the OX40 agonist ivuxolimab. All receptors come from an adult with an advanced solid tumor such as melanoma, head and neck, liver or kidney cancer.

This clone has only a few counts. The CDR3 reads CASSLGDGSGNTIYF. For the CDR3, the DNA is TGCGCCAGCAGCTTGGGGGACGGCTCTGGAAACACCATATATTTT. The V gene is TRBV5-1, the J gene TRBJ1-3; D may be TRBD1 (5 bases). CDR3 length: 15 residues. The V end was cut by 0 bases, the J end by 0 bases, with 7 bases between. Germline V CDR1 and CDR2: SGHRS, YFSETQ.

J is TRBJ2-6 and V is TRBV5-1; 7 bases map to TRBD1. Looked up from germline, CDR1 is SGHRS and CDR2 is YFSETQ. This CDR3 spans 17 amino acids. Trimming cost V 0 bases and J 0 bases; bases outside gene matches: 3. In nucleotides, the CDR3 is TGCGCCAGCAGCTTGGTGGGACAGATCTCTGGGGCCAACGTCCTGACTTTC. This gives the protein CASSLVGQISGANVLTF.

This chain connects TRBV9 to TRBJ2-7; D not resolved. The germline CDR1 and CDR2 sequences are SGDLS and YYNGEE. This CDR3 has 17 amino acids. Trimming took off 4 bases at V and 4 bases at J, with 24 bases between the two ends. The CDR3: CASSQVRIRVTLYEQYF. CDR3 sequence (DNA): TGTGCCAGCAGCCAGGTAAGGATAAGGGTTACTCTTTACGAGCAGTACTTC.

The chain recombines TRBV28 with TRBJ2-1; 9 bases are a match to TRBD2. Germline V lookup: CDR1 MDHEN, CDR2 SYDVKM. The CDR3 covers 16 residues. With V trimmed by 3 bases and J by 4 bases, 7 bases remained unmatched. CDR3 protein: CASSFVAGGKYNEQFF. As DNA, the CDR3 is TGTGCCAGCAGTTTTGTGGCGGGGGGGAAGTACAATGAGCAGTTCTTC.

This chain connects TRBV10-3 to TRBJ2-5, with D perhaps TRBD1 (5 bases). CDR3 size: 13 residues. Germline CDR1 reads ENHRY; CDR2 reads SYGVKD. The germline V and J ends were trimmed by 3 bases and 1 base, with 6 bases remaining between them. CDR3 DNA: TGTGCCATCAGTGACAGGGTCCAAGAGACCCAGTACTTC. This codes for CAISDRVQETQYF.

The rearrangement uses TRBV9 and TRBJ2-1; D unresolved. The CDR3 totals 12 residues. The germline V gene has CDR1 SGDLS and CDR2 YYNGEE. Trimming left V 0 bases short and J 5 bases short, with 3 bases between. The CDR3 loop is CASSVADNEQFF. The CDR3 DNA reads TGTGCCAGCAGCGTAGCTGACAATGAGCAGTTCTTC. Full variable domain (outside the CDR3, taken from reference TRBV9 and TRBJ2-1): DSGVTQTPKHLITATGQRVTLRCSPRSGDLSVYWYQQSLDQGLQFLIQYYNGEERAKGNILERFSAQQFPDLHSELNLSSLELGDSALYFCASSVADNEQFFGPGTRLTVL.

This chain joins TRBV5-1 and TRBJ1-6, with D possibly matching TRBD1 (5 bases). Trimming took off 2 bases at V and 0 bases at J, with 9 bases between the two ends. Looked up from germline, CDR1 is SGHRS and CDR2 is YFSETQ. The CDR3 has 16 amino acids. For the CDR3, the DNA is TGCGCCAGCAGCTTAGAGGGGAGCTCCTATAATTCACCCCTCCACTTT. Its protein product is CASSLEGSSYNSPLHF.

Only one count was recorded for this clone. V is TRBV2 and J is TRBJ2-3, with a tentative D call TRBD1 (6 bases). The germline gives CDR1 SNHLY, CDR2 FYNNEI. The CDR3 has 15 amino acids. V was pared by 6 bases and J by 3 bases, with 16 bases between. CDR3 in amino acids: CASRYRARRTDTQYF. CDR3 in DNA: TGTGCCAGCAGGTACAGGGCCCGGAGGACAGATACGCAGTATTTT.

In this sample, this clone turned up once. This rearrangement joins TRBV18 to TRBJ2-4, with D hard to call. V was cut by 0 bases and J by 0 bases, with 12 bases left in between. Germline V CDR1 and CDR2: KGHSH, LQKENI. The CDR3 loop spans 17 amino acids. CDR3 region: CASSPPRMDLAKNIQYF. DNA of the CDR3: TGTGCCAGCTCACCACCTCGGATGGACCTAGCCAAAAACATTCAGTACTTC.

CDR3 nucleotide sequence: TGTGCCAGCAGCTTTGGACAGGGGGCTTTCGACGAGCAGTACTTC. As protein: CASSFGQGAFDEQYF. V usage is TRBV7-2 and J usage is TRBJ2-7; the match to TRBD1 covers 11 bases. The CDR3 loop spans 15 amino acids. V trimming: 3 bases; J trimming: 5 bases; junction bases outside the gene matches: 6. Looked up from germline, CDR1 is SGHTA and CDR2 is FQGNSA.

The V gene is TRBV4-1, the J gene TRBJ2-1, with 9 nucleotides matching TRBD1. The CDR3 extends over 17 amino acids. The germline V gene encodes CDR1 MGHRA and CDR2 YSYEKL. Trimming cost V 3 bases and J 6 bases; bases outside gene matches: 12. The CDR3 coding sequence is TGCGCCAGCAGCCATCTTGAGGGACAGGGAAGGGCCAATGAGCAGTTCTTC. Translated, it gives CASSHLEGQGRANEQFF.

This clone was found once. The J gene is TRBJ2-1, the V gene TRBV2, with 9 bases fitting TRBD2. Germline V lookup: CDR1 SNHLY, CDR2 FYNNEI. This CDR3 has 12 amino acids. V dropped 8 bases and J dropped 7; count of bases not matched to a gene: 3. The CDR3, as DNA: TGTGCCAGCCGTCTAGCGGGGAATGAGCAGTTCTTC. Translating gives CASRLAGNEQFF.

This chain links TRBV5-1 with TRBJ2-2; 7 bases agree with TRBD1. CDR1 SGHRS and CDR2 YFSETQ come from the germline V gene. The junction had 4 bases not matched to a gene; V was cut back by 1 base and J by 4 bases. The CDR3 has 15 residues. CDR3 region: CASSLSTGTTGELFF. In nucleotides, the CDR3 is TGCGCCAGCAGCTTGTCGACAGGGACCACCGGGGAGCTGTTTTTT.

The rearrangement joins TRBV2 to TRBJ1-2, with TRBD1 as a possible D gene (5 bases). The CDR3 sequence is 15 residues long. Trimming removed 2 bases from V and 4 bases from J, with 14 bases in between. Germline CDR1 is SNHLY and CDR2 is FYNNEI. The CDR3 reads CASSETSSGSYGYTF. CDR3 sequence (DNA): TGTGCCAGCAGTGAAACCTCATCAGGGTCCTATGGCTACACCTTC.

This clone turned up a few times. The chain uses TRBV6-1 and TRBJ1-5, with D maybe TRBD1 (5 bases). CDR1 MNHNS and CDR2 SASEGT come from the germline V gene. The CDR3 loop spans 18 amino acids. V was cut by 0 bases and J by 2 bases, with 17 bases left in between. The CDR3 region has the DNA TGTGCCAGCAGTGAAGCGCGTATTAGGGGCGGTGGCAATCAGCCCCAGCATTTT. It specifies CASSEARIRGGGNQPQHF.

This chain joins TRBV5-6 and TRBJ1-2; 8 bases match TRBD1. The V segment lost 1 base and the J segment 8 bases; nucleotides outside the gene matches: 10. The CDR3 is 15 amino acids. Germline CDR1 is SGHDT and CDR2 is YYEEEE. CDR3 sequence: CASSLIWTGTDGYTF. In DNA form, the CDR3 reads TGTGCCAGCAGCTTGATCTGGACAGGGACCGACGGCTACACCTTC. Full variable domain (remainder filled in from reference TRBV5-6 and TRBJ1-2): DAGVTQSPTHLIKTRGQQVTLRCSPKSGHDTVSWYQQALGQGPQFIFQYYEEEERQRGNFPDRFSGHQFPNYSSELNVNALLLGDSALYLCASSLIWTGTDGYTFGSGTRLTVV.